This TCR beta chain originates from a study of T cells in narcolepsy. This clone was detected only once. Its antigen is unidentified. CDR1 and CDR2 (germline): MNHNS, SASEGT. The CDR3 runs to 11 residues. The V end was cut by 2 bases, the J end by 8 bases, with 3 bases between. Method: immunoSEQ multiplex PCR; TCRdb's copy keeps in-frame clones and lacks some. The table shows more than 20,000 clones, with 92% occurring only once. Study results and caveats: Same-patient CSF and blood CD4+ T cell clonotypes included HCRT-specific and TRIB2-specific autoreactive ones.

This clonotype originated in a human donor with narcolepsy. J is TRBJ1-4 and V is TRBV6-1; D is unclear. Source material: CD45RA- memory CD4+ T cells from PBMCs. The CDR3 sequence: CASSELEKLFF. The CDR3 nucleotides are TGTGCCAGCAGTGAATTAGAAAAACTGTTTTTT.